The sequence of this TCR beta chain was determined in a study of kidney transplant recipient with SARS-CoV-2 infection. This clonotype showed up many times. TCRdb re-derived calls from the reads in MiXCR, one entry per CDR3 protein. The sample shows under 300,000 distinct CDR3 sequences, under 35% of them seen only once. Per the germline V gene, CDR1 is WSHSY and CDR2 is SAAADI. V was pared by 4 bases and J by 6 bases, with 9 bases of the junction left unmatched. CDR3 length: 14 amino acids. V and J are TRBV10-2 and TRBJ2-7, with TRBD2 matching 7 bases. The sequencing used a blood sample, collected at baseline and between days 110 and 120 from a kidney transplant recipient. This receptor was obtained from a young adult male patient who had COVID-19 and was a kidney transplant recipient. Some T cells may be transferred from the graft donor. CDR3 in DNA: TGCGCCAGCAGTGCGGGACTAACCCTTTTCGAGCAGTACGTC. Encoded protein: CASSAGLTLFEQYV.